This T cell receptor (beta chain) was identified during a study of CD8 T cells in ankylosing spondylitis. Study findings and constraints: A TCR beta motif of several highly homologous variants appeared characteristic of ankylosing spondylitis blood. Significant enrichment of disease-linked clones was reportedly seen in matched ankylosing spondylitis synovial fluid.

CDR3 size: 18 residues. CDR1 SGHRS and CDR2 YFSETQ come from the germline V gene. J lost 7 bases, V lost 0 bases, and 14 bases had no gene match. As concerns this clonotype: Its antigen is unknown.

Libraries for TCR beta were made by quantitative 5'-RACE with molecular barcodes. TCRdb passed the 5' RACE reads through MiXCR, listing each CDR3 protein once. The sample holds about 800,000 distinct CDR3 sequences, 10% to 15% seen once. Sequencing was carried out using blood, either unsorted or a sorted T cell fraction (not recorded which). The chain recombines TRBV5-1 with TRBJ2-1; 9 bases match TRBD1. The origin of this receptor is a male donor with ankylosing spondylitis. The CDR3 spells CASSLVPTTGGVANEQFF. The CDR3 coding sequence is TGCGCCAGCAGCTTGGTGCCCACGACAGGGGGAGTTGCAAATGAGCAGTTCTTC.